This T cell receptor beta chain was recorded in a study of blood T cell repertoires in COVID-19. The wider study: Sites in the United States, Italy and Spain provided acute and convalescent COVID-19 samples.

In germline, CDR1 is SQVTM, CDR2 ANQGSEA. Trimming pared 7 bases from V and 0 bases from J, leaving 10 bases between. The length of the CDR3 is 12 residues. This clone is a singleton in its sample. Assay: immunoSEQ multiplex PCR; the TCRdb copy retains only in-frame clones and omits some. The sample comprises a few hundred thousand clones, roughly 90% of which are singletons, and 7% to 7.5% rests with the top ten. J is TRBJ2-7 and V is TRBV29-1; D call uncertain. This receptor was taken from a woman aged 55 to 70 with COVID-19, enrolled during active disease. Sequencing input: peripheral blood. The CDR3 here is CSARLGSYEQYF. The CDR3 DNA reads as TGCAGCGCACGACTGGGCTCCTACGAGCAGTACTTC.